This TCR beta chain was retrieved from a study of shared clonotypes between healthy human individuals. CDR3 length: 14 amino acids. CDR1 SGHTA and CDR2 FQGNSA come from the germline V gene. V lost 5 bases to trimming and J lost 0 bases, with 11 bases between them. This clone is labeled medium-sized. Other DNA sequences within the sample encode an identical CDR3. The method was immunoSEQ multiplex PCR; TCRdb's version includes in-frame clones alone and lacks a portion of them. Of some 500,000 clones detected, roughly four fifths appear once; the ten largest clones hold about 11%. The receptor's source is a woman between 40 and 50 years old in good health. Some clones in this sample may be carry-over from other donors' samples. V gene TRBV7-2 combines with J gene TRBJ2-7, with a weak D call TRBD1 (6 bases). The sample taken for sequencing was PBMCs. CDR3 region: CASSPDRNSYEQYF. The CDR3 region has the DNA TGTGCCAGCAGCCCCGACAGGAACTCCTACGAGCAGTACTTC.